This T cell receptor (beta chain) was obtained from a study of shared clonotypes between healthy human individuals. For this clone: This specimen includes other DNA sequences encoding the same CDR3.

Clones were sequenced by immunoSEQ multiplex PCR, and TCRdb holds only the in-frame ones, with some missing. Altogether 1,500,000 or so clones are present, around 97% being singletons, with the ten largest covering approximately 1.1%. V shed 3 bases, J shed 4 bases, and the junction held 2 bases outside the gene matches. From germline, CDR1 is KGHSH and CDR2 LQKENI. The CDR3 extends over 13 amino acids. Sequenced material: naive CD4+ T cells sorted from blood. Subset specified: CD45RA+ positively selected. The genes are TRBV18 and TRBJ1-2; 7 bases line up with TRBD1. This clonotype was obtained from a man aged 25 to 45 in good health. CDR3 nucleotide sequence: TGTGCCAGCTCACCGACAGGGAGCTATGGCTACACCTTC. Its translation: CASSPTGSYGYTF.